This T cell receptor beta chain was observed in a study of T cells in Graves' hyperthyroidism and ophthalmopathy. Germline V CDR1 and CDR2: LNHDA, SQIVND (reference sequence). The CDR3 has 14 residues. Trimming shortened V by 2 bases and J by 3 bases, and 10 bases separated the two germline ends. As for this clonotype: Antigen unknown.

Study-wide findings and caveats: Ophthalmopathy was model-predicted a median roughly six months pre-onset.

Authors of the study amplified TCR beta CDR3 regions from RNA transcripts. HTBI primers drove first-round RT-PCR of the TCR CDR3. TCRdb fed the multiplex PCR reads into MiXCR, producing one record per CDR3 protein. The sample contains 370,000 or so distinct CDR3 sequences, approximately 15% of which appear only once. The specimen sequenced was blood. The chain combines TRBV19 with TRBJ2-5; unclear D gene. The receptor was derived from a woman under 30 with Graves' hyperthyroidism that later progressed to Graves' ophthalmopathy. As DNA, the CDR3 is TGTGCCAGTAGTATATCAGCGAATAAAGAGACCCAGTACTTC. Amino acids: CASSISANKETQYF.